This section outlines one T cell receptor (beta chain) sequence together with its context. This clonotype was detected only a few times. What this receptor recognizes is not known. This could be a read error, since a much larger clone is one nucleotide away. Library method: 5' RACE. These reads were obtained on an Illumina HiSeq 2000. Template switching introduced a universal primer binding site; the final cDNA contained a unique molecular identifier, enabling accurate counting of TCR cDNA molecules. Specific primers in the conserved constant-segment region were used to synthesize first-strand cDNA for the TCR alpha and beta chains. To control for contamination, every cDNA library was double barcoded, receiving both a SMART-Mk sample barcode and Illumina barcodes. Two successive PCR steps introduced TruSeq adapter sequences along with Illumina sample barcodes. Sequencing of the TCR alpha and beta cDNA libraries was done on the Illumina HiSeq platform using custom primers. The study's own analysis went as follows. Raw reads were processed with MiGEC to extract unique molecular identifiers, and MiXCR was used to determine CDR3 positions. For each individual, recombination models were inferred using an EM algorithm with the repgenHMM and IGoR tools. The analysis of shared clonotypes was done with the tcR package in R, with sharing normalized by the product of cloneset sizes. To study raw recombination without the effects of thymic and clonal selection, out-of-frame nonproductive sequences were analyzed. The public sequencing data were trimmed at Q25 with fastp and processed into clonotypes with MiXCR by TCRdb, which kept only in-frame beta chains. Each CDR3 protein appears once, grouped with its most common genes and DNA. The V and J calls come from TCRdb's annotation, not from the publication. A total of 1.5 million to 2 million distinct CDR3 sequences appear in this sample, more than 30% of them only once. The ten top clones hold about 0.27% of the sample.

This record comes from a study of identical twins (dated by TCRdb to the mid-2010s). About the full investigation: To test whether fetal clonotypes persist, this study deep-sequenced TCR alpha and beta repertoires from monozygotic twins, from unrelated adults of various ages, and from cord blood. To rule out contamination, the twin experiments were replicated at different times with different library preparation protocols. Broader findings and caveats from the paper: Conclusions relied on cross-sectional statistical analysis, since the same donors could not be followed over many years. Fewer insertions were carried by abundant cord blood beta clonotypes, a similar but weaker trend appeared in young adult naive repertoires, and no such trend appeared in memory repertoires. The excess sharing between twins in beta out-of-frame sequences was weaker because fewer shared sequences reduced the signal-to-noise ratio. In monozygotic twins, out-of-frame TCR alpha sharing was systematically underestimated by recombination models, although the models agreed with sharing between unrelated individuals. Compared with coincidental sharing between unrelated individuals, out-of-frame TCR alpha sequences shared between twins showed an excess of sequences with low generation probability. Zero-insertion analyses could be partly confounded by invariant T cells such as MAIT and iNKT, although diverse VJ usage argued against such confounding for most clonotypes.

Every donor in the study was a healthy Caucasian. Material: cord blood. The clonotype was recovered from a newborn girl in good health.

The CDR3 amino acid sequence is: CSATSGSAYNEQFF. The DNA sequence is as follows: TGCAGTGCTACTAGCGGGAGCGCCTACAATGAGCAGTTCTTC. In this chain, TRBV20-1 is recombined with TRBJ2-1; 10 central nucleotides agree with TRBD2. V is pruned by 4 bases and J by 2 bases, leaving 2 bases of the junction without a gene match. CDR1 and CDR2, per the germline V gene (reference sequence), are DFQATT and SNEGSKA. The CDR3 runs 14 amino acids, cysteine and phenylalanine included. Only the CDR3 DNA is retained, 42 bases long and in frame from the first base.